This TCR beta chain was documented in a study of T cell changes during pregnancy in multiple sclerosis. Trimming shortened V by 1 base and J by 2 bases, and 6 bases separated the two germline ends. Germline V gene lookup returns CDR1 SGHAT and CDR2 FQNNGV. The CDR3 is made up of 14 amino acids. Assay: immunoSEQ multiplex PCR; the TCRdb copy retains only in-frame clones and omits some. The data hold about 69,000 clones, with about 91% observed a single time. The sequenced sample was CD4+ T cells from peripheral blood mononuclear cells, obtained in the third trimester of pregnancy. The receptor comes from a female donor in good health, enrolled as a control in a pregnancy study. The chain uses TRBV11-2 and TRBJ1-3, with TRBD1 as a possible D gene (5 bases). The CDR3 loop is CASSLAGTGNTIYF. The CDR3 nucleotides read TGTGCCAGCAGCTTAGCAGGGACTGGAAACACCATATATTTT. Drawing the rest from reference TRBV11-2 and TRBJ1-3, the complete variable domain is EAGVAQSPRYKIIEKRQSVAFWCNPISGHATLYWYQQILGQGPKLLIQFQNNGVVDDSQLPKDRFSAERLKGVDSTLKIQPAKLEDSAVYLCASSLAGTGNTIYFGEGSWLTVV.